This T cell receptor (beta chain) is drawn from a study of beta chain features in type 1 diabetes. Notes on the study in general: All four CD4+ subsets of Type 1 diabetes patients contained TCRB CDR3s that were moderately but significantly shorter. No resolution was reached here on whether HLA type influences TCRB rearrangement.

On this clone: Its antigen is unidentified.

Central memory, naive, regulatory and stem cell-like memory CD4+ cells were sorted by CD45RO/CCR7/CD25/CD127/CD95/CD27. Expressed TCRB transcripts were sequenced because the entire RNA isolate underwent reverse transcription. Assay: immunoSEQ multiplex PCR; the TCRdb copy retains only in-frame clones and omits some. This table holds about 240,000 clones, approximately 15% found once. The sequencing input was naive CD4+ T cells from blood. The receptor was isolated from a man aged 25 to 45 with type 1 diabetes.

CDR3 sequence reads: CAWSVGIINEKLFF. The CDR3 nucleotides read TGTGCCTGGAGTGTCGGTATAATCAATGAAAAACTGTTTTTT. The J gene is TRBJ1-4, the V gene TRBV30; no clear D gene. Deletions cut 0 bases from V and 5 bases from J, with 10 bases between. The CDR3 runs to 14 residues. Per the germline V gene, CDR1 is GTSNPN and CDR2 is SVGIG (reference sequence).